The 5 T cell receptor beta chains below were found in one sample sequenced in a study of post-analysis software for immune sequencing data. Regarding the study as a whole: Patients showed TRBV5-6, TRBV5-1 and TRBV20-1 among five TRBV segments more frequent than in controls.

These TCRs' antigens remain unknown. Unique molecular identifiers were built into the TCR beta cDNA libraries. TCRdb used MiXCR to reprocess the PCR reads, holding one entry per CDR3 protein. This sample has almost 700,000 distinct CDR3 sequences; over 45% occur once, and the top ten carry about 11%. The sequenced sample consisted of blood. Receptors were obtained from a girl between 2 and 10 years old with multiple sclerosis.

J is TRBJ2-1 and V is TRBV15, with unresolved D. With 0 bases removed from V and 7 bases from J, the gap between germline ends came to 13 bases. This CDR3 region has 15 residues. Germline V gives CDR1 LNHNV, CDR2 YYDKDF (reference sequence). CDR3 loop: CATSRDRSRTNEQFF. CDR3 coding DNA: TGTGCCACCAGCAGAGATCGTTCAAGGACGAATGAGCAGTTCTTC.

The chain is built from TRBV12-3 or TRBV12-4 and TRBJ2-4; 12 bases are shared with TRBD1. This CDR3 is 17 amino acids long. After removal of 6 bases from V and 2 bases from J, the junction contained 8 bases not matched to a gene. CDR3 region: CASSPGTGGITKNIQYF. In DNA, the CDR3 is TGTGCCAGCAGCCCGGGGACAGGGGGCATAACCAAAAACATTCAGTACTTC.

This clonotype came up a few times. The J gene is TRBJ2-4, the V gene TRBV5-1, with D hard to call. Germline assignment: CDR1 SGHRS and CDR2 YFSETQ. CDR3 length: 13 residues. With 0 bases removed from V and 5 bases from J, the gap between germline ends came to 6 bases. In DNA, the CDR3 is TGCGCCAGCAGCTTGGGGTCCGAAAACATTCAGTACTTC. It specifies CASSLGSENIQYF. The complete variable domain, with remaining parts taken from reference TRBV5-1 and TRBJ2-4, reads KAGVTQTPRYLIKTRGQQVTLSCSPISGHRSVSWYQQTPGQGLQFLFEYFSETQRNKGNFPGRFSGRQFSNSRSEMNVSTLELGDSALYLCASSLGSENIQYFGAGTRLSVL.

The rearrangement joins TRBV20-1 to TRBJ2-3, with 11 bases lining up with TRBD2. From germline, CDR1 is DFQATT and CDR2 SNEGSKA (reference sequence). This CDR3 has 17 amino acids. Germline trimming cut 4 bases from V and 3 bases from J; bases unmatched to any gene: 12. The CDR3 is CSAKLLLVAGGTDTQYF. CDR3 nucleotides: TGCAGTGCTAAACTACTCCTCGTAGCGGGGGGGACAGATACGCAGTATTTT.

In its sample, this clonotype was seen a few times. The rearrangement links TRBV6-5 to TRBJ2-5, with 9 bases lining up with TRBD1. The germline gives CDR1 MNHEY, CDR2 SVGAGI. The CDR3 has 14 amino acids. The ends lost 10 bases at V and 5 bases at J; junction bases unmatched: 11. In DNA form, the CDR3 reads TGTGCCACCCAAGGGACAGGGAGAGTGGAGACCCAGTACTTC. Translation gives CATQGTGRVETQYF.